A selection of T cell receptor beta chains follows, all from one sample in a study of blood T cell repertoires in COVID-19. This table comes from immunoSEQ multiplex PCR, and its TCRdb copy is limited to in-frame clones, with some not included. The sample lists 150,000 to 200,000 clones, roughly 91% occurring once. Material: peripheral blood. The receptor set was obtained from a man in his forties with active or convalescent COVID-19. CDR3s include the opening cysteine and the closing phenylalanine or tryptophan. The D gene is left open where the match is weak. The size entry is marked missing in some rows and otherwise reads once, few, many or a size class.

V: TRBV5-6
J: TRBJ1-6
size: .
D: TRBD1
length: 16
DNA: TGTGCCAGCAGCCTAACAGGGCAGGGGGCGGTTTCACCCCTCCACTTT
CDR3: CASSLTGQGAVSPLHF

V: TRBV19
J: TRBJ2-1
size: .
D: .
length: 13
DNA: TGTGCCAGTAGTATCCCCGGGGTCGGTGAGCAGTTCTTC
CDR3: CASSIPGVGEQFF

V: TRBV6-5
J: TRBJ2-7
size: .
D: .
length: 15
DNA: TGTGCCAGCAGTTACTCAGGGGTGAAGACCTACGAGCAGTACTTC
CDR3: CASSYSGVKTYEQYF

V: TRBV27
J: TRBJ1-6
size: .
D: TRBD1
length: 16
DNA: TGTGCCAGCAAAAGACAGGGGATAATCTATAATTCACCCCTCCACTTT
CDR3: CASKRQGIIYNSPLHF

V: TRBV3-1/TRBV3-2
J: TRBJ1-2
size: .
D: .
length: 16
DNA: TGTGCCAGCAGCCAAGGCGGGCCTAGCCGAGGCTATGGCTACACCTTC
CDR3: CASSQGGPSRGYGYTF

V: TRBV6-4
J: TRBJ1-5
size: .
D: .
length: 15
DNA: TGTGCCAGCAGTGAGACCCCGGGGAACAATCAGCCCCAGCATTTT
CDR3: CASSETPGNNQPQHF

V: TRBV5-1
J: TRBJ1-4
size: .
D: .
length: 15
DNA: TGCGCCAGCAGCTTACAGGCCCCAACTAATGAAAAACTGTTTTTT
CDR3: CASSLQAPTNEKLFF

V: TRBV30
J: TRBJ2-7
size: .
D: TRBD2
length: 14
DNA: TGTGCCTGGAGTCCCGGGGGGACGGGGGGTGAGCAGTACTTC
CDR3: CAWSPGGTGGEQYF

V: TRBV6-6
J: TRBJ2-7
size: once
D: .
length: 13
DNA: TGTGCCAGCAGCCAGGGCCAACCCTACGAGCAGTACTTC
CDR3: CASSQGQPYEQYF

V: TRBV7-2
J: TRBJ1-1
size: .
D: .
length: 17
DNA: TGTGCCAGCACCCGGGGGGGAGGGGTTCTCCAGGGCACTGAAGCTTTCTTT
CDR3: CASTRGGGVLQGTEAFF

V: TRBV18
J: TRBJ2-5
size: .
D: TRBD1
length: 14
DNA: TGTGCCAGCTCACCAACAGGGGGTGGAGAGACCCAGTACTTC
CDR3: CASSPTGGGETQYF

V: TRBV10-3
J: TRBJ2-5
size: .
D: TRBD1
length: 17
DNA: TGTGCCATCAGCGGGGGCCTCGGGACAGGGTCCAAAGAGACCCAGTACTTC
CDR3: CAISGGLGTGSKETQYF

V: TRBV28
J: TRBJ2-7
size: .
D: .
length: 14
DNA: TGTGCCAGCAGTTTAGCGGGGAAATCCTACGAGCAGTACTTC
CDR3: CASSLAGKSYEQYF

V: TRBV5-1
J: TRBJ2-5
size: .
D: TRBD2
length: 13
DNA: TGCGCCAGCGAAGCGGGAGGGGGAGAGACCCAGTACTTC
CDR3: CASEAGGGETQYF

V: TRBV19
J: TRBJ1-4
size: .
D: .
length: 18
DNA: TGTGCCAGTAGCTTATCTTCCGTCCTATATGCAACTAATGAAAAACTGTTTTTT
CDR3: CASSLSSVLYATNEKLFF

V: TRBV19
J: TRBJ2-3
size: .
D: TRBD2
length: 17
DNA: TGTGCCAGTAGCAAGGGAACTAGCGGGATCGGAACAGATACGCAGTATTTT
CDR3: CASSKGTSGIGTDTQYF

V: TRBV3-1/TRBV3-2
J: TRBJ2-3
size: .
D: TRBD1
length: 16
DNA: TGTGCCAGCAGCCCGTTTACAGGGGGCGCGGCAGATACGCAGTATTTT
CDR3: CASSPFTGGAADTQYF

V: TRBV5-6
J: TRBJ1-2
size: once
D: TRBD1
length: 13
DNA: TGTGCCAGCAGACAGGACAGGGGCTATGGCTACACCTTC
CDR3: CASRQDRGYGYTF

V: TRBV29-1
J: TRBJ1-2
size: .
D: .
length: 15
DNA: TGCAGCGTTGAAGAAATAGGGGGGGCTAACTATGGCTACACCTTC
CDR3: CSVEEIGGANYGYTF

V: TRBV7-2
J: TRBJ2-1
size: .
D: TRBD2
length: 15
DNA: TGTGCCAGCAGCCCCAGGACTAGCGGGGGGGTCCTTGGGTTCTTC
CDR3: CASSPRTSGGVLGFF

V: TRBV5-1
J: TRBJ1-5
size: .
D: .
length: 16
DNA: TGCGCCAGCAGCCCCGCCTACAGATATAGCAATCAGCCCCAGCATTTT
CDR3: CASSPAYRYSNQPQHF

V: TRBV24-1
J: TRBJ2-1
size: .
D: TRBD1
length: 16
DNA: TGTGCCACCAGTGATTCCGGGACAGGGCTCTACAATGAGCAGTTCTTC
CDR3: CATSDSGTGLYNEQFF

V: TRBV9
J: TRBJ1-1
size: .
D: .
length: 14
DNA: TGTGCCAGCAGGAGCGAGGGAATGAACACTGAAGCTTTCTTT
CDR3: CASRSEGMNTEAFF

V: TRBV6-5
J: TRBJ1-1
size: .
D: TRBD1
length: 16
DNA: TGTGCCAGCAGTTACTTGAGGGTGGGACAGTTATTTGAAGCTTTCTTT
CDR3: CASSYLRVGQLFEAFF

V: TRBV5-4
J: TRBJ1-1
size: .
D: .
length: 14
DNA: TGTGCCAGCAGCTTGTCGTCGGGTTTCACTGAAGCTTTCTTT
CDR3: CASSLSSGFTEAFF

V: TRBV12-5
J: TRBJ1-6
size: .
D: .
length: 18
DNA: TGTGCCGGTGCCTCGAAGGCACGAGGCTCCCCCACTAATTCACCCCTCCACTTT
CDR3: CAGASKARGSPTNSPLHF

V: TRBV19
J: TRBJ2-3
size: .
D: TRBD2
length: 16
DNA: TGTGCCAGTAGTCCTGGACTAGCGGGCAACACAGATACGCAGTATTTT
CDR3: CASSPGLAGNTDTQYF